The entry below gives a single TCR beta chain sequence along with its context. The entry originates in a study of T cells in Graves' hyperthyroidism and ophthalmopathy. RNA transcripts were the template for amplifying TCR beta CDR3 regions. First-round RT-PCR with HTBI primers amplified the TCR CDR3 region. TCRdb reprocessed the multiplex PCR reads via MiXCR and lists one record per CDR3 protein. This table holds approximately 400,000 distinct CDR3 sequences, less than 20% found once. The V and J ends lost 4 bases and 0 bases respectively, with 13 bases between them. The germline gives CDR1 LGHDT, CDR2 YNNKEL (reference sequence). The CDR3 sequence is 16 residues long. Uncontrolled infections, other autoimmune diseases, pregnancy or lactation led to exclusion of patients.

The sequencing input was blood. This clonotype was obtained from a young man with Graves' ophthalmopathy. This chain links TRBV3-1 with TRBJ1-3; D is undetermined. This CDR3 reads CASSPPLDNSGNTIYF. The CDR3 DNA reads as TGTGCCAGCAGCCCTCCCTTGGATAACTCTGGAAACACCATATATTTT.